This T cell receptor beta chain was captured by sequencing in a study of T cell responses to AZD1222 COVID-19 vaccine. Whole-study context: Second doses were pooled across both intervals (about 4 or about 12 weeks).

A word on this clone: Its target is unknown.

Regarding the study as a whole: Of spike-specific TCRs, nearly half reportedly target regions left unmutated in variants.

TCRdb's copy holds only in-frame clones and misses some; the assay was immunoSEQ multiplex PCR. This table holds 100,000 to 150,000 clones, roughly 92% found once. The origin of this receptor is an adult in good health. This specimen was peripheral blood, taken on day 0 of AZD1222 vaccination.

In DNA, the CDR3 is TGTGCCAGTAGTACAGCGGGGGGAGCCTACGAGCAGTACTTC. Its protein product is CASSTAGGAYEQYF. The chain joins TRBV19 to TRBJ2-7; 9 bases line up with TRBD2. The germline V gene has CDR1 LNHDA and CDR2 SQIVND (reference sequence). This CDR3 spans 14 amino acids. Trimming removed 4 bases from V and 2 bases from J; junction bases left unmatched: 3.